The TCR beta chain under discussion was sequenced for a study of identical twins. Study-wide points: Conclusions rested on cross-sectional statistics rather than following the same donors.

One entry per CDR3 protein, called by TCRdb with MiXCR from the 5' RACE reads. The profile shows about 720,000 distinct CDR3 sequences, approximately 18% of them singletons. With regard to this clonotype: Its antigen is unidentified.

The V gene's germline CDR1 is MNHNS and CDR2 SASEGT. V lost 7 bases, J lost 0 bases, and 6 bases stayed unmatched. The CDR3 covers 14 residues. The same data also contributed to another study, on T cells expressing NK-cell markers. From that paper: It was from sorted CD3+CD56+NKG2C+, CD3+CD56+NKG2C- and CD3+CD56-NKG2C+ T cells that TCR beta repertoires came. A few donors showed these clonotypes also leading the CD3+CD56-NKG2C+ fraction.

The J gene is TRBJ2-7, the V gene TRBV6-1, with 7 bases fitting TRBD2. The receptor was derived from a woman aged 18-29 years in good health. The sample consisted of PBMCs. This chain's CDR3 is CASTRGSNSYEQYF. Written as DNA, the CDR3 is TGTGCCAGCACCCGCGGGAGTAACTCCTACGAGCAGTACTTC.